What follows are 13 T cell receptor beta chains derived from one specimen sequenced in a study of neoadjuvant anti-PD-1 for oral cavity cancer. Assay used: immunoSEQ multiplex PCR; TCRdb lists only in-frame clones, some missing. The repertoire consists of under 9,500 clones, with around 63% occurring once and the leading ten covering roughly 8%. The sequencing here drew on tumor tissue, taken before nivolumab (anti-PD-1) treatment. The origin of the receptors is a person aged 35 to 85 with oral cavity squamous cell carcinoma.

The gene calls are TRBV7-9 and TRBJ1-1, with D perhaps TRBD1 (6 bases). The V end lost 4 bases, the J end lost 1 base, and 7 bases lay between the germline ends. From germline, CDR1 is SEHNR and CDR2 FQNEAQ (reference sequence). CDR3 length: 13 amino acids. Here the CDR3 DNA reads TGTGCCAGCAGCTCGACAGGGAACACTGAAGCTTTCTTT. Amino acid sequence: CASSSTGNTEAFF. Based on the CDR3 plus reference TRBV7-9 and TRBJ1-1, the full variable domain is DTGVSQNPRHKITKRGQNVTFRCDPISEHNRLYWYRQTLGQGPEFLTYFQNEAQLEKSRLLSDRFSAERPKGSFSTLEIQRTEQGDSAMYLCASSSTGNTEAFFGQGTRLTVV.

The J gene is TRBJ1-2, the V gene TRBV9; 7 bases align to TRBD1. Germline CDR1 is SGDLS and CDR2 is YYNGEE. The CDR3 runs 15 residues. The J segment lost 0 bases and the V segment lost 0 bases, leaving 2 bases of the junction unmatched. CDR3 coding DNA: TGTGCCAGCAGCGTAGTCACAGGGGCTAACTATGGCTACACCTTC. Encoded protein: CASSVVTGANYGYTF.

The CDR3 bases are TGTGCCAGCAGCTCACCGGGACAGGGAGCCTACGAGCAGTACTTC. The encoded protein is CASSSPGQGAYEQYF. This rearrangement joins TRBV5-6 to TRBJ2-7; 9 bases agree with TRBD1. In germline, CDR1 is SGHDT, CDR2 YYEEEE. The V and J ends lost 3 bases and 2 bases, in that order; junction bases with no gene match: 6. The CDR3 runs 15 residues.

This chain connects TRBV28 to TRBJ2-5, with TRBD1 matching 8 bases. Germline values: CDR1 MDHEN, CDR2 SYDVKM. The V segment lost 5 bases and the J segment 4 bases; nucleotides outside the gene matches: 3. This CDR3 is built from 13 residues. CDR3 in amino acids: CASSVTGGETQYF. The CDR3 DNA sequence: TGTGCCAGCAGTGTTACAGGGGGAGAGACCCAGTACTTC.

With regard to this clone: The junction does not match germline at one end; this may be a read error. The genes are TRBV15 and TRBJ1-2; 7 nucleotides match TRBD1. CDR1 and CDR2 from the germline V gene are LNHNV and YYDKDF (reference sequence). The CDR3 totals 13 residues. CDR3 nucleotide sequence: TGTGCCACCAGCCGAGACAGGGCAGGAGGCTACACCTTC. Its translation is CATSRDRAGGYTF.

The CDR3 DNA follows: TGCGCCAGCAGCTTAAGTGGCTACGAGCAGTACTTC. Protein: CASSLSGYEQYF. The chain uses TRBV5-1 and TRBJ2-7; D is uncertain. This CDR3 is 12 amino acids long. Germline CDR1 reads SGHRS; CDR2 reads YFSETQ. Trimming pared 2 bases from V and 3 bases from J, leaving 6 bases between.

This clone has just a few counts. V gene TRBV28 combines with J gene TRBJ1-5, with D perhaps TRBD1 (5 bases). This CDR3 is 14 amino acids long. Looked up from germline, CDR1 is MDHEN and CDR2 is SYDVKM. With 6 bases removed from V and 9 bases from J, the gap between germline ends came to 18 bases. CDR3 region: CASSPPSDTAPQHF. For the CDR3, the DNA is TGTGCCAGCAGCCCGCCCTCGGACACGGCGCCCCAGCATTTT.

V and J are TRBV9 and TRBJ2-1; maybe TRBD2 (6 bases). Germline-derived CDR1 and CDR2 are SGDLS and YYNGEE. This CDR3 region has 15 residues. The V end lost 1 base, the J end lost 9 bases, and 17 bases lay between the germline ends. The CDR3 loop is CASSVTGEEGIEQFF. CDR3 nucleotides: TGTGCCAGCAGCGTAACGGGAGAAGAGGGGATTGAGCAGTTCTTC.

This clone occurred a few times. The V gene is TRBV5-4, the J gene TRBJ1-2; D may be TRBD1 (6 bases). V dropped 4 bases and J dropped 4 bases, with 17 bases sitting between them. CDR3 size: 15 residues. From germline, CDR1 is SGHNT and CDR2 YYREEE (reference sequence). CDR3 bases: TGTGCCAGCAGCCGCGACAGGACCCTCCGCTATGGCTACACCTTC. It yields the protein CASSRDRTLRYGYTF.

The CDR3 here is CASSRDQWGYTF. CDR3 bases: TGTGCCAGCAGCAGGGACCAGTGGGGCTACACCTTC. The chain couples TRBV6-5 to TRBJ1-2, with D possibly being TRBD1 (5 bases). V shed 6 bases and J shed 8 bases, with 13 bases lying between them. Germline V gene sequence: CDR1 MNHEY, CDR2 SVGAGI. This CDR3 is 12 amino acids long.

The chain employs TRBV14 and TRBJ1-4, with D unclear. The CDR3 has 12 amino acids. Germline values: CDR1 SGHDN, CDR2 FVKESK. The V end was cut by 4 bases, the J end by 7 bases, with 7 bases between. CDR3 loop: CASSPGGEKLFF. The CDR3 nucleotides read TGTGCCAGCAGCCCTGGTGGTGAAAAACTGTTTTTT.

This clone was seen a handful of times. The gene calls are TRBV28 and TRBJ1-5, with D possibly matching TRBD1 (6 bases). V shed 2 bases and J shed 2 bases, with 10 bases lying between them. Germline V gene sequence: CDR1 MDHEN, CDR2 SYDVKM. The CDR3 runs to 15 residues. The CDR3, as DNA: TGTGCCAGCAGTTTAATGGACAGTCGCAATCAGCCCCAGCATTTT. Amino acids: CASSLMDSRNQPQHF.

The chain carries TRBV29-1 and TRBJ2-3; D is tentatively TRBD1 or TRBD2 (5 bases each). Germline V gene data show CDR1 as SQVTM and CDR2 as ANQGSEA. The CDR3 covers 12 residues. The V end was cut by 4 bases, the J end by 1 base, with 6 bases between. The CDR3 sequence is CSVGDGTDTQYF. The CDR3 DNA reads as TGCAGCGTTGGGGACGGCACAGATACGCAGTATTTT.